The rows below give T cell receptor beta chains drawn from one sample of a study of shared clonotypes between healthy human individuals. TCRdb keeps only in-frame clones here, not all; method: immunoSEQ multiplex PCR. The profile shows roughly 590,000 clones, about 95% of them singletons. Sequenced input: naive CD8+ T cells sorted from blood. These receptors were collected from a woman between 25 and 40 years old in good health. Each CDR3 is given with its conserved first and last residue. The D gene is left open where the match is weak. For some rows the clone size is stated as once, few or many, or as a class when expanded; others skip it.

TRBJ2-1 TRBD2 TRBV5-1 NA CASSLYTSGSLLNEQFF TGCGCCAGCAGCTTATATACTAGCGGGAGTTTATTGAATGAGCAGTTCTTC
TRBJ2-7 NA TRBV27 NA CASSSGLGSYEQYF TGTGCCAGCAGCTCAGGGTTAGGTAGCTACGAGCAGTACTTC
TRBJ2-5 TRBD1 TRBV5-1 NA CASSLAGQGEETQYF TGCGCCAGCAGCTTGGCCGGACAGGGAGAAGAGACCCAGTACTTC
TRBJ2-7 NA TRBV7-8 NA CASSLAGGLDYEQYF TGTGCCAGCAGCTTAGCGGGGGGACTTGACTACGAGCAGTACTTC
TRBJ2-1 NA TRBV9 NA CASSPHGGNEQFF TGTGCCAGCAGCCCCCATGGGGGGAATGAGCAGTTCTTC
TRBJ2-7 NA TRBV6-5 NA CASSYWGEQYF TGTGCCAGCAGTTACTGGGGCGAGCAGTACTTC
TRBJ2-1 TRBD2 TRBV6-5 NA CASRGVAGWRNEQFF TGTGCCAGCAGAGGGGTAGCGGGATGGAGGAATGAGCAGTTCTTC
TRBJ2-3 NA TRBV27 NA CASSLLARTDTQYF TGTGCCAGCAGTTTATTGGCTCGCACAGATACGCAGTATTTT
TRBJ2-7 TRBD1 TRBV27 NA CASSSKLGQGVSYEQYF TGTGCCAGCAGTTCAAAGCTCGGACAGGGGGTCTCCTACGAGCAGTACTTC
TRBJ1-2 NA TRBV7-9 NA CASSQGSEYGYTF TGTGCCAGCAGCCAAGGATCAGAATATGGCTACACCTTC
TRBJ2-2 NA TRBV27 NA CASNRDGTLHSGELFF TGTGCCAGCAACCGGGACGGGACTCTCCATTCCGGGGAGCTGTTTTTT
TRBJ2-7 NA TRBV7-6 NA CASSLSGMGDEQYF TGTGCCAGCAGCTTATCAGGGATGGGGGACGAGCAGTACTTC
TRBJ2-7 NA TRBV27 NA CASRTGMPYEQYF TGTGCCAGCAGAACAGGGATGCCCTACGAGCAGTACTTC
TRBJ1-3 NA TRBV15 NA CATSRLFYGGRDGNTIYF TGTGCCACCAGCAGACTATTTTATGGGGGGCGAGATGGAAACACCATATATTTT
TRBJ2-7 TRBD2 TRBV4-2 NA CASSQAQREVAYEQYF TGTGCCAGCAGCCAAGCTCAGCGGGAGGTTGCCTACGAGCAGTACTTC
TRBJ2-1 NA TRBV7-6 NA CASSLWSSYNEQFF TGTGCCAGCAGCTTATGGAGTTCCTACAATGAGCAGTTCTTC
TRBJ2-7 NA TRBV28 NA CASRVWDEPYEQYF TGTGCCAGCAGAGTCTGGGACGAGCCCTACGAGCAGTACTTC
TRBJ2-5 TRBD2 TRBV5-6 NA CASSLEGGRAETQYF TGTGCCAGCAGCTTGGAAGGCGGGAGGGCCGAGACCCAGTACTTC
TRBJ2-3 NA TRBV29-1 NA CSVRLDPTDTQYF TGCAGCGTTCGACTCGACCCCACAGATACGCAGTATTTT
TRBJ2-7 NA TRBV6-6 once CASSPGVLGVYEQYF TGTGCCAGCAGTCCCGGGGTCCTCGGAGTCTACGAGCAGTACTTC
TRBJ2-7 NA TRBV6-5 NA CASSYSSRNEQYF TGTGCCAGCAGTTACTCTTCCCGGAACGAGCAGTACTTC
TRBJ1-1 TRBD1 TRBV7-9 NA CASSLQGEYTEAFF TGTGCCAGCAGCTTACAGGGGGAGTACACTGAAGCTTTCTTT
TRBJ2-2 TRBD1 TRBV29-1 NA CSVEDSRQGAGELFF TGCAGCGTTGAAGATTCGAGACAGGGGGCCGGGGAGCTGTTTTTT
TRBJ2-2 NA TRBV18 NA CASSPPADNTGELFF TGTGCCAGCTCACCCCCAGCTGACAACACCGGGGAGCTGTTTTTT
TRBJ2-7 NA TRBV2 NA CASSSAGVNEQYF TGTGCCAGTTCCTCGGCTGGGGTCAACGAGCAGTACTTC
TRBJ2-7 NA TRBV7-9 NA CASSLILETYEQYF TGTGCCAGCAGCCTAATACTTGAAACCTACGAGCAGTACTTC
TRBJ2-2 NA TRBV2 NA CASRGTGELFF TGTGCCAGCAGAGGTACCGGGGAGCTGTTTTTT
TRBJ1-1 NA TRBV5-1 NA CASSLSPGARIAEAFF TGCGCCAGCAGCTTGTCTCCCGGGGCGCGTATCGCTGAAGCTTTCTTT
TRBJ2-7 TRBD1 TRBV7-9 NA CASSWERDRTSEQYF TGTGCCAGCAGCTGGGAAAGGGACAGGACCTCCGAGCAGTACTTC
TRBJ1-5 TRBD1 TRBV28 NA CASRGTGWDQPQHF TGTGCCAGCAGAGGGACAGGGTGGGATCAGCCCCAGCATTTT
TRBJ1-4 NA TRBV11-3 NA CASSLCPQGGEKLFF TGTGCCAGCAGCTTATGCCCGCAGGGCGGAGAAAAACTGTTTTTT
TRBJ2-3 NA TRBV28 NA CASSVPGGTSTDTQYF TGTGCCAGCAGTGTCCCAGGGGGGACTAGCACAGATACGCAGTATTTT
TRBJ2-7 NA TRBV23-1 NA CASSHRGLYEQYF TGCGCCAGCAGTCACCGCGGGCTCTACGAGCAGTACTTC
TRBJ2-3 TRBD2 TRBV28 NA CASSLGLAGVDTQYF TGTGCCAGCAGTTTAGGGCTAGCGGGAGTAGATACGCAGTATTTT
TRBJ2-1 TRBD2 TRBV5-1 NA CASSPRREGHHEQFF TGCGCCAGCAGCCCCCGGCGGGAGGGCCATCATGAGCAGTTCTTC
TRBJ2-1 TRBD2 TRBV27 once CASSVGTSGDNEQFF TGTGCCAGCAGCGTCGGGACTAGCGGTGATAATGAGCAGTTCTTC
TRBJ2-7 NA TRBV27 NA CASSAWGSSYEQYF TGTGCCAGCAGTGCCTGGGGCAGCTCCTACGAGCAGTACTTC
TRBJ2-1 TRBD2 TRBV19 NA CASSAIAGTYNEQFF TGTGCCAGTAGTGCAATAGCGGGTACCTACAATGAGCAGTTCTTC
TRBJ2-1 TRBD2 TRBV4-1 NA CASSQGGTSGSRPHEQFF TGCGCCAGCAGCCAAGGAGGGACTAGCGGGAGTCGGCCCCATGAGCAGTTCTTC
TRBJ2-7 NA TRBV19 NA CASRDGEKGAYEQYF TGTGCCAGTAGGGACGGGGAAAAGGGGGCCTACGAGCAGTACTTC
TRBJ1-6 NA TRBV7-6 NA CASSLEPRGGGNSPLHF TGTGCCAGCAGCTTAGAGCCCCGTGGGGGAGGGAATTCACCCCTCCACTTT
TRBJ2-7 TRBD2 TRBV11-1 NA CASSDQLAGVVGYEQYF TGTGCCAGCAGCGACCAACTAGCGGGAGTAGTAGGCTACGAGCAGTACTTC
TRBJ2-2 NA TRBV7-9 NA CASSLLDANTGELFF TGTGCCAGCAGCCTCTTGGACGCGAACACCGGGGAGCTGTTTTTT
TRBJ2-7 NA TRBV2 once CASRQGGSYEQYF TGTGCCAGCAGACAGGGCGGGTCCTACGAGCAGTACTTC
TRBJ1-1 NA TRBV28 NA CASSSGGTEAFF TGTGCCAGCAGTTCGGGAGGCACTGAAGCTTTCTTT
TRBJ2-1 TRBD2 TRBV10-1 NA CATQDGRVAGLNEQFF TGCGCCACCCAGGACGGCCGCGTAGCGGGATTAAATGAGCAGTTCTTC